A selection of T cell receptor beta chains follows, all from one sample in a study of T-cell memory formation after mild COVID-19. TCRdb re-called the 5' RACE reads with MiXCR, one entry per CDR3 protein. Of 250,000 to 300,000 distinct CDR3 sequences listed, 15% to 20% are singletons. Sequenced input: PBMCs or a T cell subset sorted from them (not recorded which). The source of these receptors is a young man who had mild COVID-19 (a few samples of this study predate the infection). Cell type and time point are not known. Each CDR3 is given with its conserved first and last residue. The D gene is left open where the match is weak. The size entry is marked missing in some rows and otherwise reads once, few, many or a size class.

V gene: TRBV9
D gene: .
J gene: TRBJ2-2
clone size: many
CDR3 DNA: TGTGCCAGCAGCCCCCACACCGGGGAGCTGTTTTTT
CDR3 protein: CASSPHTGELFF

V gene: TRBV7-9
D gene: .
J gene: TRBJ2-1
clone size: few
CDR3 DNA: TGTGCCAGCGCCGGCTCCTCCTACAATGAGCAGTTCTTC
CDR3 protein: CASAGSSYNEQFF

V gene: TRBV12-5
D gene: .
J gene: TRBJ1-1
clone size: few
CDR3 DNA: TGTGCTAGTGGTTTGGCAGAAAGTTGGCAGGGAGACACTGAAGCTTTCTTT
CDR3 protein: CASGLAESWQGDTEAFF

V gene: TRBV5-1
D gene: .
J gene: TRBJ2-5
clone size: .
CDR3 DNA: TGCGCCAGCAGCTTGGCCGTGACAGAGAGGACCCAGTACTTC
CDR3 protein: CASSLAVTERTQYF

V gene: TRBV6-5
D gene: TRBD2
J gene: TRBJ2-1
clone size: few
CDR3 DNA: TGTGCCAGCAGTAATAGACTAGCGGGGGACTACAATGAGCAGTTCTTC
CDR3 protein: CASSNRLAGDYNEQFF

V gene: TRBV10-2
D gene: .
J gene: TRBJ2-5
clone size: .
CDR3 DNA: TGCGCCAGCCCCGCAGGGGAAGAGACCCAGTACTTC
CDR3 protein: CASPAGEETQYF

V gene: TRBV12-3/TRBV12-4
D gene: .
J gene: TRBJ2-5
clone size: .
CDR3 DNA: TGTGCCAGTTCTCGGGGCGGGGCCCGCGGAGAGACCCAGTACTTC
CDR3 protein: CASSRGGARGETQYF

V gene: TRBV12-3/TRBV12-4
D gene: TRBD2
J gene: TRBJ2-5
clone size: many
CDR3 DNA: TGTGCCAGCAGTGAGGGACTAGCGGAAGAGACCCAGTACTTC
CDR3 protein: CASSEGLAEETQYF

V gene: TRBV6-5
D gene: TRBD2
J gene: TRBJ2-5
clone size: .
CDR3 DNA: TGTGCCAGCAGTTACGGGACTAGCGGTGAGACCCAGTACTTC
CDR3 protein: CASSYGTSGETQYF

V gene: TRBV15
D gene: .
J gene: TRBJ1-4
clone size: .
CDR3 DNA: TGTGCCACCAGCAGAGAGGGGAGGCAGGGAGGAAAACTGTTTTTT
CDR3 protein: CATSREGRQGGKLFF

V gene: TRBV4-3
D gene: .
J gene: TRBJ2-3
clone size: few
CDR3 DNA: TGCGCCAGCAGCCAAGAACTGGCGGGAATCACAGATACGCAGTATTTT
CDR3 protein: CASSQELAGITDTQYF

V gene: TRBV6-5
D gene: TRBD2
J gene: TRBJ2-1
clone size: .
CDR3 DNA: TGTGCCAGCACCGAAGGTCGGGGGGGGTACAATGAGCAGTTCTTC
CDR3 protein: CASTEGRGGYNEQFF

V gene: TRBV2
D gene: .
J gene: TRBJ2-3
clone size: many
CDR3 DNA: TGTGCCAGCAGCCCCCGTCAGCGGGATACGCAGTATTTT
CDR3 protein: CASSPRQRDTQYF

V gene: TRBV19
D gene: .
J gene: TRBJ2-7
clone size: .
CDR3 DNA: TGTGCCAGTAGTATAGCGCCGGTTACCTACGAGCAGTACTTC
CDR3 protein: CASSIAPVTYEQYF

V gene: TRBV24-1
D gene: TRBD1
J gene: TRBJ2-1
clone size: .
CDR3 DNA: TGTGCCACCAGTGACCCTGGGACAGGGAACAATGAGCAGTTCTTC
CDR3 protein: CATSDPGTGNNEQFF

V gene: TRBV12-3/TRBV12-4
D gene: .
J gene: TRBJ2-1
clone size: .
CDR3 DNA: TGTGCCAGCAGTTTCCCAAATCCGGCTGAGCAGTTCTTC
CDR3 protein: CASSFPNPAEQFF

V gene: TRBV18
D gene: .
J gene: TRBJ1-2
clone size: .
CDR3 DNA: TGTGCCAGCTCACCGGCGGCCTCGATTGATTATGGCTACACCTTC
CDR3 protein: CASSPAASIDYGYTF

V gene: TRBV18
D gene: .
J gene: TRBJ1-1
clone size: few
CDR3 DNA: TGTGCCAGCTCACCACGGCAGCCGAACACTGAAGCTTTCTTT
CDR3 protein: CASSPRQPNTEAFF

V gene: TRBV20-1
D gene: .
J gene: TRBJ1-4
clone size: many
CDR3 DNA: TGCAGTGCTAGCCCGGCCACAGGACTTAATGAAAAACTGTTTTTT
CDR3 protein: CSASPATGLNEKLFF

V gene: TRBV5-6
D gene: TRBD1
J gene: TRBJ1-5
clone size: .
CDR3 DNA: TGTGCCAGCAGTTCCTCAGGGAGGGGGCACAATCAGCCCCAGCATTTT
CDR3 protein: CASSSSGRGHNQPQHF

V gene: TRBV4-1
D gene: .
J gene: TRBJ1-4
clone size: few
CDR3 DNA: TGCGCCAGCAGCCAACCGGCCGGAAAAAATGAAAAACTGTTTTTT
CDR3 protein: CASSQPAGKNEKLFF

V gene: TRBV3-1
D gene: .
J gene: TRBJ2-2
clone size: .
CDR3 DNA: TGTGCCAGCAGCCAAGACCCGTACAGGGAGTCGATAGGGGAGCTGTTTTTT
CDR3 protein: CASSQDPYRESIGELFF

V gene: TRBV29-1
D gene: .
J gene: TRBJ1-2
clone size: .
CDR3 DNA: TGCAGCGTTGAAACACGAGACGGGAACTATGGCTACACCTTC
CDR3 protein: CSVETRDGNYGYTF

V gene: TRBV5-1
D gene: .
J gene: TRBJ2-1
clone size: few
CDR3 DNA: TGCGCCAGCACGCGAGGGGGGTCCTACAATGAGCAGTTCTTC
CDR3 protein: CASTRGGSYNEQFF

V gene: TRBV20-1
D gene: .
J gene: TRBJ1-2
clone size: few
CDR3 DNA: TGCAGTGCTATCACAGGGTTCGCCGGCTACACCTTC
CDR3 protein: CSAITGFAGYTF

V gene: TRBV12-3/TRBV12-4
D gene: .
J gene: TRBJ1-2
clone size: .
CDR3 DNA: TGTGCCAGCAGTTTTGGGGCCTATAGAGACTACACCTTC
CDR3 protein: CASSFGAYRDYTF

V gene: TRBV27
D gene: TRBD1
J gene: TRBJ2-1
clone size: few
CDR3 DNA: TGTGCCAGCAGTTTCCTGACAGGGGGGTTAGCCTACAATGAGCAGTTCTTC
CDR3 protein: CASSFLTGGLAYNEQFF

V gene: TRBV7-9
D gene: TRBD1
J gene: TRBJ1-4
clone size: few
CDR3 DNA: TGTGCCAGCAGCTCAGGGACAGCGAATGAAAAACTGTTTTTT
CDR3 protein: CASSSGTANEKLFF

V gene: TRBV5-6
D gene: TRBD2
J gene: TRBJ2-3
clone size: .
CDR3 DNA: TGTGCCAGCAGCTACACTAGCGGGGCCACCACAGATACGCAGTATTTT
CDR3 protein: CASSYTSGATTDTQYF

V gene: TRBV12-3/TRBV12-4
D gene: .
J gene: TRBJ1-5
clone size: .
CDR3 DNA: TGTGCCAGCAGTCCCGCCCCGTATAGCAATCAGCCCCAGCATTTT
CDR3 protein: CASSPAPYSNQPQHF

V gene: TRBV29-1
D gene: .
J gene: TRBJ1-1
clone size: few
CDR3 DNA: TGCAGCGTTGAATCCCCAGGGAAATCCACTGAAGCTTTCTTT
CDR3 protein: CSVESPGKSTEAFF

V gene: TRBV4-3
D gene: .
J gene: TRBJ2-7
clone size: many
CDR3 DNA: TGCGCCAGCAGCCTACGCCAGACAACCCTGGGCTCCTACGAGCAGTACTTC
CDR3 protein: CASSLRQTTLGSYEQYF

V gene: TRBV5-1
D gene: TRBD1
J gene: TRBJ1-2
clone size: .
CDR3 DNA: TGCGCCAGCAGCCCGGACAGGGAAAAAGGCTACACCTTC
CDR3 protein: CASSPDREKGYTF

V gene: TRBV5-1
D gene: .
J gene: TRBJ1-5
clone size: few
CDR3 DNA: TGCGCCAGCAGCTTAAGCCCGAATCAGCCCCAGCATTTT
CDR3 protein: CASSLSPNQPQHF

V gene: TRBV14
D gene: .
J gene: TRBJ2-5
clone size: .
CDR3 DNA: TGTGCCAGCAGCCGCGACTGGGAGACCCAGTACTTC
CDR3 protein: CASSRDWETQYF

V gene: TRBV20-1
D gene: TRBD1
J gene: TRBJ1-3
clone size: .
CDR3 DNA: TGCAGTGCTAGAGATCCCCGGACAGGAATGGATGGAAACACCATATATTTT
CDR3 protein: CSARDPRTGMDGNTIYF

V gene: TRBV2
D gene: .
J gene: TRBJ2-3
clone size: .
CDR3 DNA: TGTGCCAGCACGGGACTCCCCGGCGATACGCAGTATTTT
CDR3 protein: CASTGLPGDTQYF

V gene: TRBV5-6
D gene: TRBD1
J gene: TRBJ1-2
clone size: .
CDR3 DNA: TGTGCCAGCAGCCGGGACAGCAACTATGGCTACACCTTC
CDR3 protein: CASSRDSNYGYTF

V gene: TRBV7-9
D gene: .
J gene: TRBJ1-3
clone size: .
CDR3 DNA: TGTGCCAGCAGCTTAAAGTCTCTGAGAAGCTCTGGAAACACCATATATTTT
CDR3 protein: CASSLKSLRSSGNTIYF

V gene: TRBV7-2
D gene: .
J gene: TRBJ2-5
clone size: .
CDR3 DNA: TGTGCCAGCTCCCCCCAGGCCGTAAAAGAGACCCAGTACTTC
CDR3 protein: CASSPQAVKETQYF

V gene: TRBV15
D gene: TRBD2
J gene: TRBJ2-3
clone size: .
CDR3 DNA: TGTGCCACCAGCCCTCTGGGGGGGAGCTTGGGAGATACGCAGTATTTT
CDR3 protein: CATSPLGGSLGDTQYF

V gene: TRBV18
D gene: .
J gene: TRBJ1-2
clone size: .
CDR3 DNA: TGTGCCAGCTCACTCGGACAGAACGGGGTTTATGGCTACACCTTC
CDR3 protein: CASSLGQNGVYGYTF

V gene: TRBV10-3
D gene: .
J gene: TRBJ1-2
clone size: few
CDR3 DNA: TGTGCCATCAGTACGTCGGAGGGATCAAATAACTATGGCTACACCTTC
CDR3 protein: CAISTSEGSNNYGYTF

V gene: TRBV7-2
D gene: TRBD1
J gene: TRBJ2-3
clone size: few
CDR3 DNA: TGTGCCAGCAGCCTAGGGACAGGGATAGATACGCAGTATTTT
CDR3 protein: CASSLGTGIDTQYF

V gene: TRBV7-2
D gene: .
J gene: TRBJ2-3
clone size: many
CDR3 DNA: TGTGCCAGCAGCTTAGCGTTGGGGACAGATACGCAGTATTTT
CDR3 protein: CASSLALGTDTQYF

V gene: TRBV4-1
D gene: TRBD1
J gene: TRBJ2-3
clone size: few
CDR3 DNA: TGCGCCAGCAGCCAAGTGGGGACAGGGATAGATACGCAGTATTTT
CDR3 protein: CASSQVGTGIDTQYF

V gene: TRBV2
D gene: .
J gene: TRBJ2-3
clone size: .
CDR3 DNA: TGTGCCAGCAGTGACGCGTCCTATGCGGATACGCAGTATTTT
CDR3 protein: CASSDASYADTQYF

V gene: TRBV6-5
D gene: TRBD1
J gene: TRBJ2-5
clone size: few
CDR3 DNA: TGTGCCAGCAGTTACTCGTGGACAGGCCAAGAGACCCAGTACTTC
CDR3 protein: CASSYSWTGQETQYF

V gene: TRBV20-1
D gene: .
J gene: TRBJ1-2
clone size: .
CDR3 DNA: TGCAGTGCTAGAGGGTCAGGGAGCTATGGCTACACCTTC
CDR3 protein: CSARGSGSYGYTF

V gene: TRBV6-5
D gene: .
J gene: TRBJ1-5
clone size: .
CDR3 DNA: TGTGCCAGCAGTCCAGGGTTGCAACAGCCCCAGCATTTT
CDR3 protein: CASSPGLQQPQHF

V gene: TRBV27
D gene: TRBD2
J gene: TRBJ2-2
clone size: many
CDR3 DNA: TGTGCCAGCAGATCGGGTAGCGGGGGGGCGAACACCGGGGAGCTGTTTTTT
CDR3 protein: CASRSGSGGANTGELFF

V gene: TRBV5-4
D gene: .
J gene: TRBJ2-7
clone size: .
CDR3 DNA: TGTGCCAGCAGCTTGGAACACGCGAGCGAGCAGTACTTC
CDR3 protein: CASSLEHASEQYF

V gene: TRBV6-5
D gene: .
J gene: TRBJ1-1
clone size: .
CDR3 DNA: TGTGCCAGCAGCCAGGGTATGAGGCGGGGCGCGACTGAAGCTTTCTTT
CDR3 protein: CASSQGMRRGATEAFF

V gene: TRBV7-8
D gene: .
J gene: TRBJ2-7
clone size: .
CDR3 DNA: TGTGCCACCGGAATTGGGGTTTCCTACGAGAAGTACTTC
CDR3 protein: CATGIGVSYEKYF

V gene: TRBV4-3
D gene: TRBD2
J gene: TRBJ2-2
clone size: .
CDR3 DNA: TGCGCCAGCAGCCAAGAGGCGGGGGACACCGGGGAGCTGTTTTTT
CDR3 protein: CASSQEAGDTGELFF